A single sample gave rise to the 28 T cell receptor beta chains below, sequenced in a study of blood T cell repertoires in COVID-19. Profiled with immunoSEQ multiplex PCR; TCRdb holds only in-frame clones, not every one. The table has 120,000 or so clones, around 80% seen once. The sample taken for sequencing was peripheral blood. The receptor source for this set is an elderly man with active or convalescent COVID-19.

The genes are TRBV2 and TRBJ1-1; 11 nucleotides align to TRBD1. The CDR3 length is 15 residues. The germline CDR1 and CDR2 sequences are SNHLY and FYNNEI. The J segment lost 1 base and the V segment lost 4 bases, leaving 2 bases of the junction unmatched. CDR3: CASSGTGGPNTEAFF. The CDR3, as DNA: TGTGCCAGCAGTGGGACAGGGGGCCCGAACACTGAAGCTTTCTTT.

The rearrangement uses TRBV7-6 and TRBJ2-5, with 7 bases fitting TRBD2. Germline V gives CDR1 SGHVS, CDR2 FNYEAQ. The CDR3 contains 13 residues. V gave up 6 bases and J gave up 2 bases; unmatched junction bases: 3. The CDR3: CASRLAAQETQYF. The DNA of the CDR3 is TGTGCCAGCAGGCTAGCGGCACAAGAGACCCAGTACTTC.

The rearrangement uses TRBV10-3 and TRBJ2-5, with a tentative D call TRBD2 (5 bases). Trimming took off 10 bases at V and 2 bases at J, with 8 bases between the two ends. There are 11 residues in the CDR3. The germline V gene has CDR1 ENHRY and CDR2 SYGVKD. The CDR3 reads CATGFQETQYF. CDR3 nucleotide sequence: TGTGCCACGGGGTTTCAAGAGACCCAGTACTTC.

CDR3 sequence reads: CASSSPTDTIGNTIYF. CDR3 in DNA: TGTGCCAGCAGCTCCCCGACAGATACGATAGGAAACACCATATATTTT. V and J are TRBV7-2 and TRBJ1-3, with D possibly being TRBD1 (5 bases). Germline lookup yields CDR1 SGHTA and CDR2 FQGNSA. V lost 4 bases to trimming and J lost 4 bases, with 17 bases between them. This CDR3 is built from 16 residues.

This chain connects TRBV2 to TRBJ1-2; no definite D call. The germline V and J ends were trimmed by 6 bases and 8 bases, with 19 bases remaining between them. Germline-derived CDR1 and CDR2 are SNHLY and FYNNEI. CDR3 length: 14 residues. The CDR3 reads CASSGSVSFGGYTF. For the CDR3, the DNA is TGTGCCAGCAGCGGGAGTGTTTCCTTCGGGGGCTACACCTTC. The full variable domain, with the rest looked up from reference TRBV2 and TRBJ1-2, is EPEVTQTPSHQVTQMGQEVILRCVPISNHLYFYWYRQILGQKVEFLVSFYNNEISEKSEIFDDQFSVERPDGSNFTLKIRSTKLEDSAMYFCASSGSVSFGGYTFGSGTRLTVV.

CDR3 residues: CASNKNTGELFF. The CDR3 nucleotides read TGTGCCAGCAACAAGAACACCGGGGAGCTGTTTTTT. This chain links TRBV6-6 with TRBJ2-2, with unresolved D. The germline V gene encodes CDR1 MNHNY and CDR2 SVGAGI (reference sequence). The CDR3 extends over 12 amino acids. V lost 7 bases and J 1 base, leaving 4 bases between the germline ends.

The V call is TRBV4-1, the J call TRBJ2-7; 7 bases match TRBD1. This CDR3 region has 16 residues. Trimming cost V 0 bases and J 0 bases; bases outside gene matches: 5. CDR1 and CDR2 from the germline V gene are MGHRA and YSYEKL. The CDR3 DNA is TGCGCCAGCAGCCAAGACGAGGGGGCCGTCTCCTACGAGCAGTACTTC. Protein product: CASSQDEGAVSYEQYF.

CDR3 loop: CASSSVGTSGNTIYF. The CDR3 region has the DNA TGCGCCAGCAGCTCGGTGGGCACCTCTGGAAACACCATATATTTT. V and J are TRBV5-1 and TRBJ1-3; D unclear. The CDR3 contains 15 residues. The germline V gene has CDR1 SGHRS and CDR2 YFSETQ. V lost 3 bases and J lost 0, with 10 bases in between.

This chain joins TRBV6-5 and TRBJ1-5; 7 positions match TRBD1. The trim removed 7 bases at V and 6 bases at J, leaving 12 bases unmatched. This CDR3 comprises 15 residues. CDR1 and CDR2 (germline): MNHEY, SVGAGI. CDR3 residues: CASTMDRPLGQPQHF. CDR3 DNA: TGTGCCAGCACCATGGACAGGCCGCTGGGTCAGCCCCAGCATTTT.

This clone was observed a single time. In DNA form, the CDR3 reads TGTGCCAGCAGCGCCCTGGGACAGGGGGCGCGCGGCTACACCTTC. Its translation: CASSALGQGARGYTF. The chain couples TRBV9 to TRBJ1-2, with 12 nucleotides matching TRBD1. The V and J ends lost 3 bases and 8 bases, in that order; junction bases with no gene match: 8. Germline values: CDR1 SGDLS, CDR2 YYNGEE. There are 15 residues in the CDR3.

J is TRBJ1-1 and V is TRBV11-2, with 9 bases identical to TRBD1. CDR1 is SGHAT, CDR2 FQNNGV, per germline. The CDR3 has 14 residues. V was pared by 1 base and J by 4 bases, with 1 base of the junction left unmatched. CDR3 sequence: CASSLGQGGTEAFF. In DNA, the CDR3 is TGTGCCAGCAGCTTAGGACAGGGGGGCACTGAAGCTTTCTTT. Based on the CDR3 plus reference TRBV11-2 and TRBJ1-1, the full variable domain is EAGVAQSPRYKIIEKRQSVAFWCNPISGHATLYWYQQILGQGPKLLIQFQNNGVVDDSQLPKDRFSAERLKGVDSTLKIQPAKLEDSAVYLCASSLGQGGTEAFFGQGTRLTVV.

The chain couples TRBV6-4 to TRBJ1-1; no clear D. Germline values: CDR1 MRHNA, CDR2 SNTAGT. CDR3 length: 13 residues. V shed 4 bases and J shed 0 bases, with 6 bases lying between them. CDR3 sequence (DNA): TGTGCCAGCAGTGTCGGGTTGAACACTGAAGCTTTCTTT. The encoded protein is CASSVGLNTEAFF.

As for this clone: The junction departs from the called germline gene at one end, perhaps through a read error. V is TRBV6-1 and J is TRBJ2-3, with no clear D. The length of the CDR3 is 15 residues. Germline CDR1 reads MNHNS; CDR2 reads SASEGT. In DNA form, the CDR3 reads TGTGCCAGCAGTGAGCGACCTACACTCACAGATAAGCAGTATTTT. The encoded protein is CASSERPTLTDKQYF.

The J gene is TRBJ1-5, the V gene TRBV4-1; no reliable D call. This CDR3 comprises 17 residues. From germline, CDR1 is MGHRA and CDR2 YSYEKL. Deletions cut 0 bases from V and 1 base from J, with 13 bases between. The CDR3 sequence is CASSQEPSGLSNQPQHF. The CDR3 region has the DNA TGCGCCAGCAGCCAAGAACCCTCGGGTTTGAGCAATCAGCCCCAGCATTTT.

This clone was picked up one time. V usage is TRBV27 and J usage is TRBJ2-1; 7 nucleotides agree with TRBD2. The V segment lost 3 bases and the J segment 7 bases; nucleotides outside the gene matches: 0. The CDR3 is 12 amino acids. The V gene's germline CDR1 is MNHEY and CDR2 SMNVEV (reference sequence). The DNA for the CDR3 is TGTGCCAGCAGTTTCGGGGGGAATGAGCAGTTCTTC. Translated: CASSFGGNEQFF.

The chain's CDR3 is CASRDRTGQETQYF. As DNA, the CDR3 is TGTGCCAGCAGGGACCGGACAGGGCAAGAGACCCAGTACTTC. The J gene is TRBJ2-5, the V gene TRBV6-5; 8 bases line up with TRBD1. Looked up from germline, CDR1 is MNHEY and CDR2 is SVGAGI. Germline trimming cut 6 bases from V and 2 bases from J; bases unmatched to any gene: 5. The CDR3 consists of 14 residues.

This rearrangement joins TRBV6-5 to TRBJ2-7, with TRBD1 matching 8 bases. Germline values: CDR1 MNHEY, CDR2 SVGAGI. With 8 bases clipped from V and 3 bases from J, the junction kept 6 bases outside the gene matches. CDR3 length equals 13 residues. The CDR3 is CASRTGLGYEQYF. DNA of the CDR3: TGTGCCAGCCGGACAGGGTTGGGCTACGAGCAGTACTTC.

This chain links TRBV7-3 with TRBJ1-3; D unresolved. The CDR3 has 14 amino acids. Germline CDR1 reads SGHTA; CDR2 reads FQGTGA. V lost 5 bases to trimming and J lost 0 bases, with 8 bases between them. The CDR3 region is CASSEGLSGNTIYF. The CDR3, as DNA: TGTGCCAGCAGCGAGGGCCTCTCTGGAAACACCATATATTTT.

The rearrangement uses TRBV6-1 and TRBJ1-4, with 7 bases identical to TRBD1. The germline CDR1 and CDR2 sequences are MNHNS and SASEGT. This CDR3 has 16 residues. Trimming cost V 4 bases and J 0 bases; bases outside gene matches: 5. In DNA, the CDR3 is TGTGCCAGCAGTGTGGCCAGGGGGGCAACTAATGAAAAACTGTTTTTT. Its protein is CASSVARGATNEKLFF.

The chain couples TRBV7-3 to TRBJ2-3, with TRBD2 identical over 7 bases. Losses at the gene ends were 1 base for V and 7 bases for J; bases not matched to a gene: 5. This CDR3 contains 14 residues. The germline V gene has CDR1 SGHTA and CDR2 FQGTGA. CDR3 DNA: TGTGCCAGCAGCTTAAGGGGGGGATTCAATACGCAGTATTTT. Translated, it gives CASSLRGGFNTQYF.

The chain uses TRBV29-1 and TRBJ2-3; 10 nucleotides align to TRBD2. Germline V gene sequence: CDR1 SQVTM, CDR2 ANQGSEA. The V gene end was trimmed by 8 bases and the J gene end by 2 bases; junction bases not matched to a gene: 7. The CDR3 loop spans 14 amino acids. The CDR3 loop is CSHWTSGNTDTQYF. CDR3 bases: TGCAGCCATTGGACTAGCGGTAACACAGATACGCAGTATTTT.

The rearrangement joins TRBV2 to TRBJ2-3, with TRBD2 identical over 8 bases. The length of the CDR3 is 12 residues. Germline values: CDR1 SNHLY, CDR2 FYNNEI. V lost 8 bases and J lost 4; bases outside the gene matches: 2. DNA of the CDR3: TGTGCCAGCTCGGGAGGGTCAGATACGCAGTATTTT. Protein: CASSGGSDTQYF.

In its sample, this clone was seen once. The genes are TRBV18 and TRBJ2-1; 13 bases align to TRBD2. This CDR3 is built from 15 residues. V shed 2 bases and J 7 bases; nucleotides not matched to a gene: 2. In germline, CDR1 is KGHSH, CDR2 LQKENI. This CDR3 is CASSPTSGGGNEQFF. The CDR3 region has the DNA TGTGCCAGCTCACCAACTAGCGGGGGGGGAAATGAGCAGTTCTTC.

The chain employs TRBV16 and TRBJ2-7; maybe TRBD2 (5 bases). Trimming stripped 4 bases from V and 6 bases from J, with 16 bases between. Germline CDR1 reads KGHSY; CDR2 reads FQNENV. This CDR3 is built from 14 residues. The CDR3 region has the DNA TGTGCCAGCAGCCGTGTAAACACGGCGGGCGAGCAGTACTTC. Its translation: CASSRVNTAGEQYF.

The genes are TRBV5-1 and TRBJ2-3, with D possibly matching TRBD1 (6 bases). CDR1 and CDR2 (germline): SGHRS, YFSETQ. The CDR3 is made up of 15 amino acids. V was cut by 0 bases and J by 4 bases, with 12 bases left in between. The DNA for the CDR3 is TGCGCCAGCAGCTTGGATGGGCAGGGGTCAGATACGCAGTATTTT. Its translation: CASSLDGQGSDTQYF.

The chain employs TRBV11-1 and TRBJ2-1; D gene unclear. Per the germline V gene, CDR1 is SGHAT and CDR2 is FQDESV (reference sequence). V lost 7 bases, J lost 2 bases, and 9 bases lay in between. This CDR3 region has 13 residues. The CDR3 DNA reads as TGTGCCAGCATGCCAGTGACCTACAATGAGCAGTTCTTC. This gives the protein CASMPVTYNEQFF.

Written as DNA, the CDR3 is TGTGCCAGCAGCCAAGGAGAGCGGGGAAACACCGGGGAGCTGTTTTTT. It translates to CASSQGERGNTGELFF. This chain links TRBV3-1 (or the pseudogene TRBV3-2) with TRBJ2-2; TRBD2 agrees at 7 bases. CDR3 size: 16 residues. The germline V gene has CDR1 LGHDT and CDR2 YNNKEL (reference sequence). V dropped 1 base and J dropped 2; count of bases not matched to a gene: 4.

This chain uses TRBV2 with TRBJ1-2; D remains ambiguous. V was shortened by 8 bases and J by 4 bases, with 8 bases between the two germline ends. The V gene's germline CDR1 is SNHLY and CDR2 FYNNEI. The CDR3 is made up of 11 amino acids. The CDR3 DNA sequence: TGTGCCAGCTCTGTAGTCTATGGCTACACCTTC. This gives the protein CASSVVYGYTF.